This T cell receptor (beta chain) was retrieved from a study of T cells after yellow fever vaccination. Study as a whole: Researchers used SMART-Seq v4 Ultra Low Input to prepare fractions that had low cell numbers. Study outcomes and limitations: Abundant contaminating clonotypes from the bulk population could appear in FACS-sorted repertoires. A faster peak, day 5 versus 15, was reached by the weaker secondary response. Subsequent booster samples again held most clones from primary vaccination (around 96% CD4, roughly 88% CD8).

This clonotype appeared a few times. The antigen remains unidentified. TCRdb re-derived calls from the 5' RACE reads in MiXCR, one entry per CDR3 protein. The sample holds 500,000 to 550,000 distinct CDR3 sequences; 21% are singletons and the top ten take roughly a sixth. There are 14 residues in the CDR3. CDR1 and CDR2 from the germline V gene are WSHSY and SAAADI. V lost 3 bases and J lost 8, with 11 bases in between. The sample in question was PBMCs, obtained less than 25 days after the first yellow fever vaccination. This rearrangement joins TRBV10-2 to TRBJ1-6, with D unclear. The source of this sequence is a man aged 18 to 29 who received the YFV17D yellow fever vaccine. CDR3 bases: TGCGCCAGCAGTGATGAGGGCCGATATTCACCCCTCCACTTT. This sequence encodes CASSDEGRYSPLHF.